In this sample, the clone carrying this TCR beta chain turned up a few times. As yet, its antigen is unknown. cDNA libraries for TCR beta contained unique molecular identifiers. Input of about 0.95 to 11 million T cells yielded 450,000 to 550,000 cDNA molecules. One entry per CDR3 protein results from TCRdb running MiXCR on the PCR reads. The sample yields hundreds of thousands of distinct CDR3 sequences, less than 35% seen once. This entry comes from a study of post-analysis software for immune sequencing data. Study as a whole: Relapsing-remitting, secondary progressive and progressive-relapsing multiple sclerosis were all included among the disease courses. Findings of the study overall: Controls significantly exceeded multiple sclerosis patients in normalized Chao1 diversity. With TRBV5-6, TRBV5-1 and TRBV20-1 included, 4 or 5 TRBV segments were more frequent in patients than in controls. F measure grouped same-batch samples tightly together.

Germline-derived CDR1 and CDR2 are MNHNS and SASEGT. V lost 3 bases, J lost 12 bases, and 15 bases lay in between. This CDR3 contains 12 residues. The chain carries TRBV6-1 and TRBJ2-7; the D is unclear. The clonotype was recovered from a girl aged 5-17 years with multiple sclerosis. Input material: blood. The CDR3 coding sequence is TGTGCCAGCAGTGAGTCCCGGCGTAGCCCGTACTTC. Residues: CASSESRRSPYF.